These 27 T cell receptor beta chains were all obtained from the same sample, sequenced in a study of radiotherapy plus CTLA-4 blockade in lung cancer. Here immunoSEQ multiplex PCR was the method, and the copy in TCRdb shows in-frame clones only, minus some. The sample has 110,000 or so clones, 75% to 80% seen once. Sequences were derived from peripheral blood, sampled from a patient treated with radiotherapy plus ipilimumab. All receptors come from a human donor with non-small cell lung cancer who had a partial response to radiotherapy plus ipilimumab.

The chain uses TRBV18 and TRBJ1-2; weak D call: TRBD1 (6 bases). The CDR3 has 14 amino acids. Germline lookup yields CDR1 KGHSH and CDR2 LQKENI. V was shortened by 3 bases and J by 0 bases, with 8 bases between the two germline ends. The CDR3: CASSPDRSNYGYTF. CDR3 sequence (DNA): TGTGCCAGCTCACCCGACAGGTCTAACTATGGCTACACCTTC.

This sequence joins TRBV28 and TRBJ2-1; a weak D match, TRBD2 (5 bases). Trimming cost V 4 bases and J 12 bases, with 19 bases left between them. CDR1 and CDR2 from the germline V gene are MDHEN and SYDVKM. The CDR3 is 14 amino acids. The CDR3 loop is CASSSLRGRVGQFF. CDR3 in DNA: TGTGCCAGCAGTTCCCTAAGAGGGCGTGTTGGGCAGTTCTTC. Full variable domain (outside the CDR3, taken from reference TRBV28 and TRBJ2-1): DVKVTQSSRYLVKRTGEKVFLECVQDMDHENMFWYRQDPGLGLRLIYFSYDVKMKEKGDIPEGYSVSREKKERFSLILESASTNQTSMYLCASSSLRGRVGQFFGPGTRLTVL.

The chain uses TRBV9 and TRBJ2-3; 12 bases fit TRBD2. The V gene's germline CDR1 is SGDLS and CDR2 YYNGEE. J lost 4 bases, V lost 0 bases, and 3 bases had no gene match. This CDR3 has 16 residues. CDR3 sequence reads: CASSVGLAGAADTQYF. CDR3 nucleotides: TGTGCCAGCAGCGTAGGACTAGCGGGAGCGGCAGATACGCAGTATTTT.

The gene calls are TRBV12-2 and TRBJ2-5; the DNA was not used to check the table's D call, TRBD1. TRBV12-2 is given as a pseudogene. The CDR3 covers 17 residues. The CDR3 region has the DNA TGTGCAAGTCGCTTAGCGACCGAACAGGGGGTTTGCGAGACCCAGTACTTC. Its translation: CASRLATEQGVCETQYF.

This clone was picked up a small number of times. The chain joins TRBV15 to TRBJ2-5, with no clear D. This CDR3 has 15 residues. V lost 0 bases to trimming and J lost 5 bases, with 13 bases between them. Germline CDR1 reads LNHNV; CDR2 reads YYDKDF (reference sequence). CDR3 bases: TGTGCCACCAGCAGAGATAGGCTAGAGGTCGAGACCCAGTACTTC. As protein: CATSRDRLEVETQYF.

This chain uses TRBV19 with TRBJ2-3, with TRBD2 identical over 13 bases. After removal of 6 bases from V and 4 bases from J, the junction contained 4 bases not matched to a gene. The CDR3 loop spans 15 amino acids. Germline-derived CDR1 and CDR2 are LNHDA and SQIVND (reference sequence). CDR3 amino acids: CASRRTSGSPDTQYF. The CDR3 DNA reads as TGTGCCAGTAGGCGGACTAGCGGGAGTCCAGATACGCAGTATTTT.

The chain is built from TRBV6-1 and TRBJ2-7; D remains unclear. This CDR3 spans 14 amino acids. Germline assignment: CDR1 MNHNS and CDR2 SASEGT. Trimming removed 6 bases from V and 5 bases from J, with 17 bases in between. The CDR3 nucleotides read TGTGCCAGCAGGGGCCCAAAGCCGCCCCACGAGCAGTACGTC. This encodes CASRGPKPPHEQYV.

CDR3 nucleotides: TGTGCCAGTAGTGTCTTCCTGACAGGAGTCTTCTCTGGAAACACCATATATTTT. Its translation is CASSVFLTGVFSGNTIYF. The chain combines TRBV19 with TRBJ1-3, with D possibly being TRBD1 (6 bases). The V and J ends lost 5 bases and 0 bases respectively, with 20 bases between them. This CDR3 spans 18 amino acids. Germline assignment: CDR1 LNHDA and CDR2 SQIVND (reference sequence).

The J gene is TRBJ1-3, the V gene TRBV7-2, with TRBD1 matching over 7 bases. The J segment lost 0 bases and the V segment lost 6 bases, leaving 5 bases of the junction unmatched. CDR3 length equals 15 residues. From germline, CDR1 is SGHTA and CDR2 FQGNSA. The DNA of the CDR3 is TGTGCCAGCAGTCAGGACAGGACCTCTGGAAACACCATATATTTT. It specifies CASSQDRTSGNTIYF. The variable domain in full, completed from reference TRBV7-2 and TRBJ1-3, reads GAGVSQSPSNKVTEKGKDVELRCDPISGHTALYWYRQSLGQGLEFLIYFQGNSAPDKSGLPSDRFSAERTGGSVSTLTIQRTQQEDSAVYLCASSQDRTSGNTIYFGEGSWLTVV.

The CDR3, as DNA: TGTGCCAGCTCGACTAATGGACTAGCGGGAGGAGCCGGGGAGCTGTTTTTT. It encodes CASSTNGLAGGAGELFF. The chain is built from TRBV18 and TRBJ2-2; TRBD2 matches at 14 bases. The CDR3 length is 17 residues. Trimming cost V 6 bases and J 6 bases; bases outside gene matches: 9. The germline CDR1 and CDR2 sequences are KGHSH and LQKENI.

The J gene is TRBJ2-7, the V gene TRBV5-4; 7 nucleotides agree with TRBD1. Trimming removed 2 bases from V and 1 base from J; junction bases left unmatched: 9. This CDR3 spans 16 amino acids. CDR1 and CDR2 (germline): SGHNT, YYREEE (reference sequence). The DNA for the CDR3 is TGTGCCAGCAGCTTTCCTTCATCGGACAGGTCCTACGAGCAGTACTTC. Its translation is CASSFPSSDRSYEQYF.

Only one count was recorded for this clone. The J gene is TRBJ2-1, the V gene TRBV7-2, with D perhaps matching TRBD2 (5 bases). The CDR3 contains 15 residues. V gave up 1 base and J gave up 8 bases, with 15 bases separating them. The germline V gene has CDR1 SGHTA and CDR2 FQGNSA. The CDR3 DNA is TGTGCCAGCAGCTTAGAGCCTACGGGGTTCGATGAGCAGTTCTTC. Its protein is CASSLEPTGFDEQFF.

The V call is TRBV29-1, the J call TRBJ1-1, with unresolved D. Germline CDR1 is SQVTM and CDR2 is ANQGSEA. V lost 1 base, J lost 8 bases, and 17 bases lay in between. The CDR3 covers 14 residues. CDR3 sequence reads: CSVEVFPRGGEAFF. The CDR3 DNA is TGCAGCGTTGAAGTCTTTCCCCGAGGAGGGGAAGCTTTCTTT. Variable domain in full (rest from reference TRBV29-1 and TRBJ1-1): SAVISQKPSRDICQRGTSLTIQCQVDSQVTMMFWYRQQPGQSLTLIATANQGSEATYESGFVIDKFPISRPNLTFSTLTVSNMSPEDSSIYLCSVEVFPRGGEAFFGQGTRLTVV.

The gene calls are TRBV9 and TRBJ2-7, with 9 positions matching TRBD1. V was clipped by 0 bases and J by 4 bases; unmatched bases: 8. CDR1 is SGDLS and CDR2 is YYNGEE in the germline V gene. The CDR3 sequence is 16 residues long. The DNA of the CDR3 is TGTGCCAGCAGCGTAGATGGCGGGACAGGGTCATACGAGCAGTACTTC. Its translation: CASSVDGGTGSYEQYF.

The chain is built from TRBV19 and TRBJ1-5, with D possibly being TRBD1 (5 bases). Germline V gene sequence: CDR1 LNHDA, CDR2 SQIVND (reference sequence). With 5 bases removed from V and 4 bases from J, the gap between germline ends came to 12 bases. There are 14 residues in the CDR3. CDR3 sequence reads: CASSPLQGNQPQHF. CDR3 in DNA: TGTGCCAGTAGTCCCCTGCAGGGAAATCAGCCCCAGCATTTT.

The V gene is TRBV2, the J gene TRBJ2-7; D is uncertain. This CDR3 has 11 amino acids. In germline, CDR1 is SNHLY, CDR2 FYNNEI. Trimming took off 6 bases at V and 2 bases at J, with 5 bases between the two ends. In DNA form, the CDR3 reads TGTGCCAGCAGACAGACCTACGAGCAGTACGTC. Translated, it gives CASRQTYEQYV.

This chain connects TRBV5-3 to TRBJ2-1, with D possibly being TRBD2 (6 bases). TRBV5-3 counts as an open reading frame of uncertain function. The CDR3 runs to 14 residues. V was trimmed by 4 bases and J by 6 bases, leaving 14 bases between them. The CDR3 bases are TGTGCCAGAAGCCCGGGACTGGACTTCAATGAGCAGTTCTTC. Protein product: CARSPGLDFNEQFF.

The DNA of the CDR3 is TGTGCCAGCTCACCGGGACTAGCGGGAGGTGCGAACACCGGGGAGCTGTTTTTT. This encodes CASSPGLAGGANTGELFF. V gene TRBV18 combines with J gene TRBJ2-2; 15 bases map to TRBD2. This CDR3 is built from 18 residues. Germline CDR1 is KGHSH and CDR2 is LQKENI. The J segment lost 0 bases and the V segment lost 3 bases, leaving 2 bases of the junction unmatched.

The rearrangement joins TRBV7-9 to TRBJ2-3; no clear D. Trimming cost V 3 bases and J 1 base, with 5 bases left between them. Germline V gives CDR1 SEHNR, CDR2 FQNEAQ (reference sequence). This CDR3 has 13 residues. CDR3 in DNA: TGTGCCAGCAGCTTTCGCGGCACAGATACGCAGTATTTT. The encoded protein is CASSFRGTDTQYF.

The J gene is TRBJ2-7, the V gene TRBV19; 7 bases align to TRBD2. The CDR3 is 15 amino acids. CDR1 is LNHDA and CDR2 is SQIVND in the germline V gene (reference sequence). J was trimmed by 2 bases and V by 0 bases; bases with no gene match: 4. The CDR3 DNA reads TGTGCCAGTAGTATAGATTCTAGCGGAACCTACGAGCAGTACGTC. Translating gives CASSIDSSGTYEQYV.

This chain joins TRBV19 and TRBJ2-5; D is ambiguous. With 7 bases removed from V and 5 bases from J, the gap between germline ends came to 14 bases. The CDR3 totals 13 residues. Germline V gene data show CDR1 as LNHDA and CDR2 as SQIVND (reference sequence). CDR3 in amino acids: CASNDPSLETQYF. The CDR3 nucleotides are TGTGCCAGTAACGACCCTAGTCTCGAGACCCAGTACTTC.

This clone appeared once. The chain recombines TRBV30 with TRBJ1-3; TRBD1 matches 7 bases. CDR3 length: 16 amino acids. V was pared by 2 bases and J by 0 bases, with 7 bases of the junction left unmatched. From germline, CDR1 is GTSNPN and CDR2 SVGIG (reference sequence). DNA of the CDR3: TGTGCCTGGAGTTCGGGACAGCCGAGCTCTGGAAACACCATATATTTT. This encodes CAWSSGQPSSGNTIYF.

The genes are TRBV5-4 and TRBJ2-3; D is uncertain. The V and J ends lost 0 bases and 2 bases respectively, with 7 bases between them. Germline V gene lookup returns CDR1 SGHNT and CDR2 YYREEE (reference sequence). The CDR3 runs to 14 residues. CDR3: CASSLVRDTDTQYF. The CDR3 coding sequence is TGTGCCAGCAGCTTGGTGCGCGACACAGATACGCAGTATTTT. The full variable domain, with the rest looked up from reference TRBV5-4 and TRBJ2-3, is ETGVTQSPTHLIKTRGQQVTLRCSSQSGHNTVSWYQQALGQGPQFIFQYYREEENGRGNFPPRFSGLQFPNYSSELNVNALELDDSALYLCASSLVRDTDTQYFGPGTRLTVL.

This clone was detected once. The CDR3, as DNA: TGTGCCTGGAGTGTGAGTTTGTTGGAAAGGGGCAGAAATGAAAAACTGTTTTTT. Its translation is CAWSVSLLERGRNEKLFF. The chain is built from TRBV30 and TRBJ1-4, with D perhaps TRBD1 (5 bases). The V gene's germline CDR1 is GTSNPN and CDR2 SVGIG (reference sequence). The V end was cut by 0 bases, the J end by 5 bases, with 22 bases between. The CDR3 is 18 residues long.

The chain is built from TRBV11-2 and TRBJ2-7; 7 positions match TRBD2. CDR3 length equals 14 residues. The V and J ends lost 1 base and 3 bases, in that order; junction bases with no gene match: 3. Germline CDR1 SGHAT, CDR2 FQNNGV. The CDR3 is CASSLGGGVYEQYV. The CDR3 DNA sequence: TGTGCCAGCAGCTTAGGGGGAGGGGTCTACGAGCAGTACGTC.

The chain is built from TRBV5-1 and TRBJ2-7; 8 nucleotides agree with TRBD1. J gave up 3 bases and V 4 bases, and 6 bases lay outside the gene matches. The CDR3 length is 14 residues. The germline V gene has CDR1 SGHRS and CDR2 YFSETQ. CDR3 in DNA: TGCGCCAGCAGCACCCGGACAGGGAACTACGAGCAGTACTTC. Protein product: CASSTRTGNYEQYF. Supplemented by reference TRBV5-1 and TRBJ2-7, the full variable domain reads KAGVTQTPRYLIKTRGQQVTLSCSPISGHRSVSWYQQTPGQGLQFLFEYFSETQRNKGNFPGRFSGRQFSNSRSEMNVSTLELGDSALYLCASSTRTGNYEQYFGPGTRLTVT.

V gene TRBV18 combines with J gene TRBJ1-2, with TRBD1 matching 9 bases. Germline loops: CDR1 KGHSH, CDR2 LQKENI. Trimming removed 3 bases from V and 8 bases from J; junction bases left unmatched: 7. The CDR3 totals 14 residues. CDR3 loop: CASSPRGQGTGYTF. CDR3 DNA sequence: TGTGCCAGCTCACCGAGGGGACAGGGAACGGGCTACACCTTC.